This T cell receptor beta chain was observed in a study of blood T cell repertoires in COVID-19. About the study: Specimens from acute and convalescent COVID-19 originated in the United States, Italy and Spain. T cells, B-cell-depleted T cells, or PBMCs provided the cDNA or gDNA that served as material.

Per germline, CDR1 SGHRS and CDR2 YFSETQ. Trimming cost V 4 bases and J 1 base; bases outside gene matches: 3. This CDR3 contains 14 residues. Worth noting for this clone: Different DNA sequences within this sample yield the same CDR3.

Original handling: Estimation of nucleated cell counts relied on the amplification of reference gene primers. Only in-frame clones appear in the TCRdb table, and some are missing; sequencing was by immunoSEQ multiplex PCR. D and trimming come from the DNA, and the V and J calls and clone size come from that table. The sample has under 35,000 clones, around 80% seen once. This chain joins TRBV5-1 and TRBJ2-3, with TRBD1 matching 7 bases. The material sequenced was peripheral blood. This TCR was sampled from an elderly man with acute or convalescent COVID-19. CDR3 in DNA: TGCGCCAGCAGCCCGGGGACAGGCACAGATACGCAGTATTTT. This codes for CASSPGTGTDTQYF.